Below, 25 T cell receptor beta chains from the same sample are listed, as sequenced in a study of human T cells and chemical hapten exposure. Time point defined: pre-sensitization, week 0. Treatment reported: therapeutic diphenylcyclopropenone sensitization with weekly scalp DPC. TCRdb called the RACE reads again in MiXCR, with one record for every CDR3 protein. The sample has 60,000 to 70,000 distinct CDR3 sequences, 10% to 11% seen once. This specimen consisted of whole blood, obtained in connection with sensitization to the hapten diphenylcyclopropenone (DPC). These receptors were collected from a woman in her forties or fifties with alopecia areata. Some clones in this sample may be carry-over from other donors' samples.

This clonotype has just a few counts. The gene calls are TRBV7-6 and TRBJ2-7; D remains ambiguous. The V end lost 4 bases, the J end lost 0 bases, and 10 bases lay between the germline ends. This CDR3 is 14 amino acids long. Germline CDR1 and CDR2: SGHVS and FNYEAQ. CDR3 DNA sequence: TGTGCCAGCAGCTCAGTCCCCCTCTCCTACGAGCAGTACTTC. It yields the protein CASSSVPLSYEQYF.

This clonotype has a count of ten or more. The rearrangement uses TRBV28 and TRBJ2-7; D is unclear. The V gene lost 2 bases and the J gene lost 5 bases, with 10 bases spanning the gap. The germline gives CDR1 MDHEN, CDR2 SYDVKM. CDR3 length: 13 residues. The CDR3 reads CASSLLGYHEQYF. Here the CDR3 DNA reads TGTGCCAGCAGTTTACTGGGTTACCACGAGCAGTACTTC.

The chain joins TRBV6-2 or TRBV6-3 to TRBJ2-2; 12 bases are shared with TRBD2. The CDR3 runs to 18 residues. Germline V gene data show CDR1 as MNHEY and CDR2 as SVGEGT. V lost 5 bases, J lost 5 bases, and 12 bases stayed unmatched. CDR3 DNA: TGTGCCAGCAGTGGGAGAACTAGCGGGGGGACCCGAACCGGGGAGCTGTTTTTT. Translating it yields CASSGRTSGGTRTGELFF.

This clonotype was seen at least ten times. The chain employs TRBV10-3 and TRBJ2-2; D might be TRBD2 (5 bases). The CDR3 runs to 18 residues. CDR1 ENHRY and CDR2 SYGVKD come from the germline V gene. With 2 bases removed from V and 2 bases from J, the gap between germline ends came to 18 bases. The DNA of the CDR3 is TGTGCCATCAGTGAGACGGGGTTGGCTAAAGATAACACCGGGGAGCTGTTTTTT. Protein product: CAISETGLAKDNTGELFF.

There are many counts of this clonotype. The chain joins TRBV29-1 to TRBJ1-1; 7 bases are shared with TRBD1. From germline, CDR1 is SQVTM and CDR2 ANQGSEA. The ends lost 6 bases at V and 2 bases at J; junction bases unmatched: 6. The CDR3 runs 13 residues. CDR3 sequence (DNA): TGCAGCGTCGTTCGGGACAGCAACACTGAAGCTTTCTTT. Residues: CSVVRDSNTEAFF.

This clonotype was observed many times. Its ends do not fully match the called genes, so a read error is possible. The V call is TRBV20-1, the J call TRBJ2-2; 10 bases are shared with TRBD2. Germline lookup yields CDR1 DFQATT and CDR2 SNEGSKA (reference sequence). The CDR3 totals 16 residues. The CDR3 bases are TGCAGTGCTCGAGATAGCGGGAGGCCGAACACCGGGGAGCTGTTTTTT. It translates to CSARDSGRPNTGELFF.

There are a few counts of this clonotype. The chain combines TRBV20-1 with TRBJ2-1, with D unresolved. V lost 2 bases, J lost 7 bases, and 21 bases lay in between. This CDR3 spans 16 amino acids. Germline V gene sequence: CDR1 DFQATT, CDR2 SNEGSKA (reference sequence). The CDR3 region has the DNA TGCAGTGCTAGAAGATTGCCAGACCCCCGTCTTAATGAGCAGTTCTTC. Its protein product is CSARRLPDPRLNEQFF.

This clonotype has a count of ten or more. This chain links TRBV24-1 with TRBJ2-1, with a possible D match to TRBD2 (6 bases). Germline V gives CDR1 KGHDR, CDR2 SFDVKD. Trimming took off 3 bases at V and 1 base at J, with 18 bases between the two ends. CDR3 size: 18 residues. CDR3 residues: CATSDRVPTSLSYNEQFF. The CDR3 coding sequence is TGTGCCACCAGTGATCGAGTCCCGACTAGTCTTTCCTACAATGAGCAGTTCTTC.

This clonotype appeared a few times. A read error is likely, as this CDR3 ends without the conserved phenylalanine or tryptophan. No DNA is shown, since the ends of the CDR3 on it are uncertain; the CDR3 is the one TCRdb lists. V is TRBV9 and J is TRBJ2-1; TRBD1 was called by the table and not checked on the DNA. Germline loops: CDR1 SGDLS, CDR2 YYNGEE. The CDR3 comprises 8 residues, both ends counted. CDR3 sequence reads: CASYLGGY.

This clonotype was seen at least ten times. The chain uses TRBV6-2 or TRBV6-3 and TRBJ2-7; 8 bases agree with TRBD1. J was trimmed by 3 bases and V by 6 bases; bases with no gene match: 4. The CDR3 totals 13 residues. Per germline, CDR1 MNHEY and CDR2 SVGEGT. The CDR3 nucleotides read TGTGCCAGCAGCCCGACAGGGGACTACGAGCAGTACTTC. Amino acid sequence: CASSPTGDYEQYF.

This clonotype was detected many times. This chain connects TRBV6-1 to TRBJ1-2; no reliable D call. The germline V gene has CDR1 MNHNS and CDR2 SASEGT. Between the trimmed V and J ends, which lost 2 bases and 8 bases, there was a span of 9 bases. CDR3 length: 12 amino acids. The CDR3 region is CASSEQKWGYTF. The CDR3 coding sequence is TGTGCCAGCAGTGAACAAAAGTGGGGCTACACCTTC.

This clonotype was seen only once. The chain carries TRBV28 and TRBJ2-7, with no clear D. V shed 6 bases and J shed 3 bases, with 12 bases lying between them. Germline assignment: CDR1 MDHEN and CDR2 SYDVKM. The CDR3 spans 13 residues. CDR3 loop: CASSVVNIYEQYF. In DNA form, the CDR3 reads TGTGCCAGCAGCGTTGTTAACATCTACGAGCAGTACTTC.

The chain joins TRBV5-1 to TRBJ2-5; the D gene is possibly TRBD2 (6 bases). The ends were cut back, 0 bases at V and 2 bases at J, with 11 bases in the middle. The CDR3 length is 15 residues. Germline values: CDR1 SGHRS, CDR2 YFSETQ. The CDR3: CASSLEGSGQETQYF. In DNA form, the CDR3 reads TGCGCCAGCAGCTTGGAAGGGAGCGGGCAAGAGACCCAGTACTTC.

This clonotype was picked up many times. The rearrangement uses TRBV28 and TRBJ2-3, with D tentatively TRBD1 (6 bases). The V gene lost 6 bases and the J gene lost 0 bases, with 10 bases spanning the gap. In germline, CDR1 is MDHEN, CDR2 SYDVKM. The CDR3 has 14 amino acids. DNA for the CDR3: TGTGCCAGCAGCCTGGACAGAAGCACAGATACGCAGTATTTT. It yields the protein CASSLDRSTDTQYF.

There are a few counts of this clonotype. The rearrangement joins TRBV10-3 to TRBJ2-1; D ambiguous. Germline V lookup: CDR1 ENHRY, CDR2 SYGVKD. The V end lost 6 bases, the J end lost 3 bases, and 6 bases lay between the germline ends. The CDR3 totals 12 residues. Here the CDR3 DNA reads TGTGCCATCAGCGACCTCTACAATGAGCAGTTCTTC. Protein product: CAISDLYNEQFF.

This clonotype came up many times. The chain is built from TRBV4-3 and TRBJ2-7; D call uncertain. CDR3 length equals 14 residues. Germline V gene data show CDR1 as LGHNA and CDR2 as YSLEER. V was pared by 3 bases and J by 0 bases, with 9 bases between. The CDR3 protein is CASSHRRSSYEQYF. In DNA form, the CDR3 reads TGCGCCAGCAGCCACAGACGGAGCTCCTACGAGCAGTACTTC.

This chain connects TRBV28 to TRBJ1-5, with D possibly being TRBD1 (6 bases). This CDR3 comprises 14 residues. Germline V gene lookup returns CDR1 MDHEN and CDR2 SYDVKM. V was shortened by 3 bases and J by 4 bases, with 10 bases between the two germline ends. CDR3 residues: CASSFGGPNQPQHF. The CDR3, as DNA: TGTGCCAGCAGTTTTGGGGGGCCGAATCAGCCCCAGCATTTT.

This clonotype has ten or more counts. V is TRBV2 and J is TRBJ1-3; TRBD1 might be the D (6 bases). The germline gives CDR1 SNHLY, CDR2 FYNNEI. This CDR3 spans 14 amino acids. The ends were cut back, 6 bases at V and 0 bases at J, with 9 bases in the middle. The CDR3 nucleotides read TGTGCCAGCAGGGGGGACACCTCTGGAAACACCATATATTTT. Translation: CASRGDTSGNTIYF.

In regard to this clonotype: A much larger clone lies one base from this, so it may be a read error. This chain uses TRBV9 with TRBJ1-3; D ambiguous. The germline gives CDR1 SGDLS, CDR2 YYNGEE. There are 13 residues in the CDR3. CDR3 nucleotides: TGTGCCAGCAGCGTTAACTCTGGAAACACCATATGTTTT. It encodes CASSVNSGNTICF.

In this sample, this clonotype turned up many times. V usage is TRBV7-6 and J usage is TRBJ2-3; tentatively, D is TRBD1 or TRBD2 (5 bases each). This CDR3 contains 15 residues. Germline CDR1 SGHVS, CDR2 FNYEAQ. V lost 1 base to trimming and J lost 4 bases, with 12 bases between them. The CDR3, as DNA: TGTGCCAGCAGCTTAGGGGGGTCGGGTCCAGATACGCAGTATTTT. It encodes CASSLGGSGPDTQYF.

This clonotype was seen repeatedly, ten times or more. The chain joins TRBV7-6 to TRBJ2-2, with D unresolved. V lost 3 bases and J 6 bases, leaving 11 bases between the germline ends. Germline V gene data show CDR1 as SGHVS and CDR2 as FNYEAQ. CDR3 length: 14 residues. CDR3: CASSLTKVAGELFF. Here the CDR3 DNA reads TGTGCCAGCAGCTTGACGAAAGTGGCCGGGGAGCTGTTTTTT. The whole variable domain, filled in from reference TRBV7-6 and TRBJ2-2, reads GAGVSQSPRYKVTKRGQDVALRCDPISGHVSLYWYRQALGQGPEFLTYFNYEAQQDKSGLPNDRFSAERPEGSISTLTIQRTEQRDSAMYRCASSLTKVAGELFFGEGSRLTVL.

This clonotype has only a few counts. The chain employs TRBV12-3 or TRBV12-4 and TRBJ1-5; D perhaps matches TRBD1 (6 bases). The CDR3 contains 14 residues. Trimming shortened V by 3 bases and J by 2 bases, and 8 bases separated the two germline ends. The CDR3 here is CASSFYRGNQPQHF. CDR3 DNA: TGTGCCAGCAGTTTCTACAGGGGCAATCAGCCCCAGCATTTT.

In its sample, this clonotype was seen many times. The rearrangement uses TRBV20-1 and TRBJ2-1; 12 bases match TRBD2. V was pared by 6 bases and J by 1 base, with 10 bases of the junction left unmatched. Germline lookup yields CDR1 DFQATT and CDR2 SNEGSKA (reference sequence). The CDR3 spans 17 residues. The CDR3 DNA reads TGCAGTGCACAAAGACTAGCGGGGGTCATATCCTACAATGAGCAGTTCTTC. Amino acids: CSAQRLAGVISYNEQFF.

This chain joins TRBV20-1 and TRBJ1-2, with D possibly TRBD1 on 5 matching bases. The germline V gene has CDR1 DFQATT and CDR2 SNEGSKA (reference sequence). CDR3 length equals 13 residues. Between the trimmed V and J ends, which lost 5 bases and 6 bases, there was a span of 16 bases. The CDR3, as DNA: TGCAGTGCTGAGCCGGGGGGAGGCAATGGCTACACCTTC. Translation: CSAEPGGGNGYTF.

Many counts were recorded for this clonotype. The chain's CDR3 is CSARNRDLADSPLHF. CDR3 DNA: TGCAGTGCTAGAAACCGCGACTTAGCGGATTCACCCCTCCACTTT. The chain uses TRBV20-1 and TRBJ1-6; D gene ambiguous. Germline assignment: CDR1 DFQATT and CDR2 SNEGSKA (reference sequence). The CDR3 extends over 15 amino acids. The ends were cut back, 2 bases at V and 8 bases at J, with 16 bases in the middle.